This T cell receptor (beta chain) originates from a study of blood T cell repertoires in COVID-19. Study at large: The cDNA or gDNA used as material had been derived from T cells, B-cell-depleted T cells, or PBMCs.

Clones were sequenced by immunoSEQ multiplex PCR, and TCRdb holds only the in-frame ones, with some missing. The sample records about 130,000 clones, 80% being singletons. Per germline, CDR1 LNHDA and CDR2 SQIVND (reference sequence). There are 13 residues in the CDR3. Germline trimming cut 6 bases from V and 4 bases from J; bases unmatched to any gene: 3. This clone was recorded once. The sample was peripheral blood. This TCR was sampled from a man aged 70 or older with acute or convalescent COVID-19. The chain has TRBV19 and TRBJ1-3, with TRBD1 identical over 7 bases. As DNA, the CDR3 is TGTGCCAGTAGACCGACAGGGGGAAACACCATATATTTT. This encodes CASRPTGGNTIYF.